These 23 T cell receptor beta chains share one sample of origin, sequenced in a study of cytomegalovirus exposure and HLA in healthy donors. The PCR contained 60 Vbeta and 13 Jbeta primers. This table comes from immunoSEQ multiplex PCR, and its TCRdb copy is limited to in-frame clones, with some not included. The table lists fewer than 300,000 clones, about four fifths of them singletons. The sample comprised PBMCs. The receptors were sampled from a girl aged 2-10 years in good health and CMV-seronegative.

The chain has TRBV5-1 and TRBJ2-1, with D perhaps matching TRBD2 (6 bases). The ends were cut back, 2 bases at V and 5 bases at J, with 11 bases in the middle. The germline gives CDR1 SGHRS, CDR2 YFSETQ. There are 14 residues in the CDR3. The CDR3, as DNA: TGCGCCAGCAGCTTACTTAGCGGTAACAATGAGCAGTTCTTC. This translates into CASSLLSGNNEQFF.

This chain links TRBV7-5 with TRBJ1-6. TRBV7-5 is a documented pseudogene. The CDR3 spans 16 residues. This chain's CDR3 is CVRSLALIAEDSPLHF. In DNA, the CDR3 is TGTGTCAGAAGCTTAGCTCTCATAGCTGAGGATTCACCCCTCCACTTT.

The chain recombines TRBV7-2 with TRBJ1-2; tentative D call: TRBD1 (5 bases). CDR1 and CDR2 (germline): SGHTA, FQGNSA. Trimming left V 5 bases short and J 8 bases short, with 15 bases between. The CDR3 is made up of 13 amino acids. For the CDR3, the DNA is TGTGCCAGCAGCCCGAGGAGGGGCGGAGGCTACACCTTC. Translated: CASSPRRGGGYTF.

CDR3 in amino acids: CASSQGVISGGGTDTQYF. In nucleotides, the CDR3 is TGCGCCAGCAGCCAAGGAGTCATCAGCGGGGGGGGAACAGATACGCAGTATTTT. The gene calls are TRBV4-1 and TRBJ2-3; TRBD2 matches at 10 bases. The CDR3 is 18 amino acids. The germline V gene encodes CDR1 MGHRA and CDR2 YSYEKL. V shed 1 base and J 3 bases; nucleotides not matched to a gene: 10.

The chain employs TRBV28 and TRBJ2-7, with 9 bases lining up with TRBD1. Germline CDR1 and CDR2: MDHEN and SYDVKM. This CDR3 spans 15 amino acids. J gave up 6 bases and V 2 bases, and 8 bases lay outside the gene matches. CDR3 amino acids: CASSLGTGISLEQYF. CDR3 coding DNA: TGTGCCAGCAGTTTAGGGACAGGGATCTCCCTCGAGCAGTACTTC.

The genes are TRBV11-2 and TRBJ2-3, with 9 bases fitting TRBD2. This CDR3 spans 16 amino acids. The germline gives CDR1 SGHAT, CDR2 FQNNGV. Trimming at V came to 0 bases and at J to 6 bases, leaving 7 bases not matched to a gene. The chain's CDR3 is CASSLEVAGAGDTQYF. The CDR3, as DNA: TGTGCCAGCAGCTTAGAGGTAGCGGGGGCCGGGGATACGCAGTATTTT.

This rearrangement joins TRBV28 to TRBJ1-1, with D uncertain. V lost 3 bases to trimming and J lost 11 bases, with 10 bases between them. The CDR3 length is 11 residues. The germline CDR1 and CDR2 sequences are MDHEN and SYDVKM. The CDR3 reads CASSFNREAFF. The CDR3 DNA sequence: TGTGCCAGCAGTTTCAACAGAGAGGCTTTCTTT.

CDR3 sequence reads: CASRLTSGGINEQFF. In DNA form, the CDR3 reads TGTGCAAGTCGCTTAACTAGCGGGGGAATTAATGAGCAGTTCTTC. The rearrangement uses TRBV12-2 and TRBJ2-1; TRBD2 is the table's D call, not checked against the DNA. TRBV12-2 is a pseudogene segment. The CDR3 length is 15 residues.

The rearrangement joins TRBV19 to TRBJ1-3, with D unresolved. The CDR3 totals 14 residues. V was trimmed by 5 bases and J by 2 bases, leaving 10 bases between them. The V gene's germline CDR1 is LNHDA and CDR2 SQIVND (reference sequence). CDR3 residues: CASSPGTPGNTIYF. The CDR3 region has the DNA TGTGCCAGTAGTCCAGGAACCCCTGGAAACACCATATATTTT.

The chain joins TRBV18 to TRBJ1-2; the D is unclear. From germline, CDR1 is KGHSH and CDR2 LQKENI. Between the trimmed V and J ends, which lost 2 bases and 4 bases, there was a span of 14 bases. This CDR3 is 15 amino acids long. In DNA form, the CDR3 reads TGTGCCAGCTCACCAGCGGAAACAGCGGGCTATGGCTACACCTTC. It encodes CASSPAETAGYGYTF.

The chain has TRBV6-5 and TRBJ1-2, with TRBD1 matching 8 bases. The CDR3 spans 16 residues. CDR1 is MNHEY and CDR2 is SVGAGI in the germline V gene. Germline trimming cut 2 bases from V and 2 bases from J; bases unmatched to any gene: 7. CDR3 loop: CASSYKQGALNYGYTF. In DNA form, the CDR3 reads TGTGCCAGCAGTTACAAGCAGGGGGCATTGAACTATGGCTACACCTTC.

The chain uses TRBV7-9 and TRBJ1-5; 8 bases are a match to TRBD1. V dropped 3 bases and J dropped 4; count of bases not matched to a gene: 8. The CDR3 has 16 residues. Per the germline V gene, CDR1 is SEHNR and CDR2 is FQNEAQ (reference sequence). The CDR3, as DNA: TGTGCCAGCAGCTTCGGCCCGACAGGGGCAAATCAGCCCCAGCATTTT. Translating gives CASSFGPTGANQPQHF. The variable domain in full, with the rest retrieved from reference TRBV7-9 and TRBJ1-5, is DTGVSQNPRHKITKRGQNVTFRCDPISEHNRLYWYRQTLGQGPEFLTYFQNEAQLEKSRLLSDRFSAERPKGSFSTLEIQRTEQGDSAMYLCASSFGPTGANQPQHFGDGTRLSIL.

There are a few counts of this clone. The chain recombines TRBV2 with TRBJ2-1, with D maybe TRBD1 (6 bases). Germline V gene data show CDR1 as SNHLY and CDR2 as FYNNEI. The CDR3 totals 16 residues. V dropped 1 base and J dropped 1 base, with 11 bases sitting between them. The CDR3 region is CASSEGGHLSYNEQFF. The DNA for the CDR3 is TGTGCCAGCAGTGAAGGGGGACATTTATCCTACAATGAGCAGTTCTTC.

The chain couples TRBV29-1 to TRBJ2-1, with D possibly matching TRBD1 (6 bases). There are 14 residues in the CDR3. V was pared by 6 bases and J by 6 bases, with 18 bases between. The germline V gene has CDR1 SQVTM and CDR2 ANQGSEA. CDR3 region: CSVGHRVLSNEQFF. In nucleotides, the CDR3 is TGCAGCGTGGGCCACAGGGTACTCTCCAATGAGCAGTTCTTC.

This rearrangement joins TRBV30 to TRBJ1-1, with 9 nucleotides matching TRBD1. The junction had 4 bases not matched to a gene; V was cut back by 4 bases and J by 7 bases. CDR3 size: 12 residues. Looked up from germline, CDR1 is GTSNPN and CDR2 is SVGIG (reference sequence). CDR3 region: CAWIDRGDEAFF. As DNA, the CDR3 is TGTGCCTGGATCGACAGGGGGGATGAAGCTTTCTTT. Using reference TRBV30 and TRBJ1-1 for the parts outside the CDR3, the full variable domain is SQTIHQWPATLVQPVGSPLSLECTVEGTSNPNLYWYRQAAGRGLQLLFYSVGIGQISSEVPQNLSASRPQDRQFILSSKKLLLSDSGFYLCAWIDRGDEAFFGQGTRLTVV.

This chain's CDR3 is CASSLVQETEAFF. The CDR3 DNA is TGTGCCAGCAGCTTGGTACAGGAGACTGAAGCTTTCTTT. This chain uses TRBV11-3 with TRBJ1-1; D is perhaps TRBD1 (5 bases). This CDR3 spans 13 amino acids. The germline V gene encodes CDR1 SGHNT and CDR2 YENEEA. Trimming pared 3 bases from V and 5 bases from J, leaving 10 bases between.

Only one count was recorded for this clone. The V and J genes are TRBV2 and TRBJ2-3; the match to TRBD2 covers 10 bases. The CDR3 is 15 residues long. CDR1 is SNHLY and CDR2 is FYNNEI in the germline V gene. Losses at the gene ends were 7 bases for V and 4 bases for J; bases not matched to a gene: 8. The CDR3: CASTEREGGADTQYF. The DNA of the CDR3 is TGTGCCAGCACTGAGCGGGAGGGAGGTGCAGATACGCAGTATTTT.

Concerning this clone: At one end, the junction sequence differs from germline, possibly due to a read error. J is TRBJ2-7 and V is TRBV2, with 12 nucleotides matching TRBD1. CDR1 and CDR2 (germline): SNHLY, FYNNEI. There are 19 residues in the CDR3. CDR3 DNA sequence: TGTGCCACCAGTACCCCCCGGGACAGGGGGCTCGTGGGGTACGTCGAGCAGTACTTC. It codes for CATSTPRDRGLVGYVEQYF.

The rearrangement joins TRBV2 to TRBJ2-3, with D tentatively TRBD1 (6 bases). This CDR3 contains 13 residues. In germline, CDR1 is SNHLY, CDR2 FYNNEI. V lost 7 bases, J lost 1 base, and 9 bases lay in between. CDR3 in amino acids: CASNRQGTDTQYF. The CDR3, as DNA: TGTGCCAGCAATCGACAGGGCACAGATACGCAGTATTTT.

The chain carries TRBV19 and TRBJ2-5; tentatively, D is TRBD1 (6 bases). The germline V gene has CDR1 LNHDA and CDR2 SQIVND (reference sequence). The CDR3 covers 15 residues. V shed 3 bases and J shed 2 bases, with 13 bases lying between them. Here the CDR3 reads CASSIFGTGQETQYF. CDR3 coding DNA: TGTGCCAGTAGTATCTTTGGAACAGGGCAAGAGACCCAGTACTTC.

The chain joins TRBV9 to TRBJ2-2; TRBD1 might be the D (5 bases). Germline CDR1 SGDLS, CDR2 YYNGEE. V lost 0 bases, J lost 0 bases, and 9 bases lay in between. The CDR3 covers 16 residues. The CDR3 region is CASSVAPRANTGELFF. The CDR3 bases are TGTGCCAGCAGCGTAGCCCCCAGGGCGAACACCGGGGAGCTGTTTTTT.

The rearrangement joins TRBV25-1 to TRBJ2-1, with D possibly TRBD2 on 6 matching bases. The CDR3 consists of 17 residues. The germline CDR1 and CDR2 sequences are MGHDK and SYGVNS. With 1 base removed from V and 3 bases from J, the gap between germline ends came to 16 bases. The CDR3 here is CASSESWRTKFYNEQFF. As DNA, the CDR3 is TGTGCCAGCAGTGAATCATGGAGGACTAAGTTCTACAATGAGCAGTTCTTC. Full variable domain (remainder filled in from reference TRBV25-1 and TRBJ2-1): EADIYQTPRYLVIGTGKKITLECSQTMGHDKMYWYQQDPGMELHLIHYSYGVNSTEKGDLSSESTVSRIRTEHFPLTLESARPSHTSQYLCASSESWRTKFYNEQFFGPGTRLTVL.

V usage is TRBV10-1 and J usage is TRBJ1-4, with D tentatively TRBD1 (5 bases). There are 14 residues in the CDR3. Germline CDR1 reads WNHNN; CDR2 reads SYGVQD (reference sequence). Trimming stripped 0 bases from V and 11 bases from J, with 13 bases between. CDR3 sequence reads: CASSESEGLVKLFF. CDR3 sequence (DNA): TGCGCCAGCAGTGAGTCGGAGGGGCTCGTCAAACTGTTTTTT.